Listed below are T cell receptor beta chains from one sample, sequenced in a study of cytomegalovirus exposure and HLA in healthy donors. Sequencing used immunoSEQ multiplex PCR; TCRdb keeps in-frame clones, though not all of them. The sample has some 180,000 clones, about three quarters seen once; the top ten hold around 3.4%. The sequenced material came from PBMCs. These receptors originate from an older woman in good health and CMV-seropositive. CDR3s include the opening cysteine and the closing phenylalanine or tryptophan. The order of the fields is clone size, J gene, D gene, V gene, CDR3 protein, CDR3 DNA. D genes are given only for firm matches. For some rows the clone size is stated as once, few or many, or as a class when expanded; others skip it.

>-|TRBJ2-7|-|TRBV18
CASSPGGWEQYF
TGTGCCAGCTCACCAGGGGGCTGGGAGCAGTACTTC
>-|TRBJ1-6|-|TRBV6-1
CASINPDGGSPLHF
TGTGCCAGCATTAACCCAGACGGAGGTTCACCCCTCCACTTT
>-|TRBJ2-7|-|TRBV11-2
CASSLGWETYEQYF
TGTGCCAGCAGCTTGGGGTGGGAGACCTACGAGCAGTACTTC
>-|TRBJ2-7|TRBD1|TRBV5-6
CASSLRFSSGDRDRYEQYF
TGTGCCAGCAGCTTGAGGTTTAGTTCGGGGGACAGGGATCGCTACGAGCAGTACTTC
>few|TRBJ2-1|TRBD2|TRBV9
CASSVGVGGTYNEQFF
TGTGCCAGCAGCGTAGGCGTGGGGGGGACTTACAATGAGCAGTTCTTC
>few|TRBJ2-7|TRBD1|TRBV7-9
CASSPRTGPYEQYF
TGTGCCAGCAGCCCCCGGACAGGCCCATACGAGCAGTACTTC
>few|TRBJ2-2|TRBD2|TRBV7-2
CASSSSGANTGELFF
TGTGCCAGCAGCTCGAGCGGGGCGAACACCGGGGAGCTGTTTTTT
>few|TRBJ2-6|-|TRBV5-1
CASSIVTGFSGANGLTF
TGCGCCAGCAGTATCGTCACAGGGTTCTCTGGGGCCAACGGCCTGACTTTC
>few|TRBJ2-7|TRBD1|TRBV7-7
CASSKRPGGTYEQYF
TGTGCTAGCAGTAAGAGGCCAGGGGGCACCTACGAGCAGTACTTC
>once|TRBJ2-2|TRBD2|TRBV9
CASSVLGGTGELFF
TGTGCCAGCAGCGTTCTGGGGGGGACCGGGGAGCTGTTTTTT
>few|TRBJ2-7|TRBD2|TRBV27
CASSFGTSGTEQYF
TGTGCCAGCAGTTTCGGGACTAGCGGGACCGAGCAGTACTTC
>-|TRBJ2-1|-|TRBV7-9
CASSLANQVGEQFF
TGTGCCAGCAGCTTAGCGAACCAGGTTGGTGAGCAGTTCTTC
>once|TRBJ2-7|-|TRBV7-9
CSSGRGKLYF
TGTTCCAGCGGTCGGGGGAAACTGTACTTC
>-|TRBJ2-7|-|TRBV18
CASSTDTGQSYEQYF
TGTGCCAGCTCAACCGATACGGGACAAAGTTACGAGCAGTACTTC
>few|TRBJ2-3|-|TRBV10-3
CAISGVSGASTDTQYF
TGTGCCATCAGTGGAGTTAGCGGAGCTAGCACAGATACGCAGTATTTT
>-|TRBJ2-2|-|TRBV27
CASSPRGSGELFF
TGTGCCAGCAGTCCTAGGGGGTCCGGGGAGCTGTTTTTT
>-|TRBJ2-5|TRBD1|TRBV6-6
CASSYTGGVEETQYF
TGTGCCAGCAGTTACACAGGGGGCGTAGAAGAGACCCAGTACTTC
>-|TRBJ2-6|-|TRBV6-1
CASRPLHSGANGLTF
TGTGCCAGCAGGCCCCTACACTCTGGGGCCAACGGCCTGACTTTC
>few|TRBJ2-1|-|TRBV7-9
CAHSEQFF
TGTGCACACAGTGAGCAGTTCTTC
>-|TRBJ1-6|-|TRBV5-8
CASSLPRDSPLHF
TGTGCCAGCAGCTTGCCCCGTGATTCACCCCTCCACTTT
>-|TRBJ1-5|TRBD1|TRBV4-3
CASSQDPGQGAGWNQPQHF
TGCGCCAGCAGCCAAGATCCGGGACAGGGGGCTGGGTGGAATCAGCCCCAGCATTTT
>-|TRBJ1-5|TRBD1|TRBV5-6
CASSLNRGRGSQPQHF
TGTGCCAGCAGCTTAAACAGGGGGCGAGGGTCTCAGCCCCAGCATTTT
>-|TRBJ1-5|TRBD1|TRBV6-1
CASRWGQGGPQPQHF
TGTGCCAGCAGATGGGGACAGGGAGGTCCCCAGCCCCAGCATTTT
>-|TRBJ1-1|-|TRBV7-9
CASSYGGAMNTEAFF
TGTGCCAGCAGCTATGGGGGGGCGATGAACACTGAAGCTTTCTTT
>-|TRBJ1-1|-|TRBV5-1
CASSLTTGPIPTEAFF
TGCGCCAGCAGCCTTACGACAGGTCCCATTCCCACTGAAGCTTTCTTT
>-|TRBJ2-5|-|TRBV6-1
CASSEKTGRSETQYF
TGTGCCAGCAGTGAGAAGACAGGAAGATCAGAGACCCAGTACTTC
>few|TRBJ2-1|-|TRBV5-1
CASAEAGSSYNEQFF
TGCGCCAGCGCGGAGGCGGGTAGCTCCTACAATGAGCAGTTCTTC
>-|TRBJ2-7|TRBD2|TRBV5-1
CASSQMGLASYEQYF
TGCGCCAGTTCGCAGATGGGACTAGCCTCCTACGAGCAGTACTTC
>few|TRBJ1-1|TRBD1|TRBV7-8
CASSGTGFGTEAFF
TGTGCCAGCAGCGGGACAGGGTTCGGGACTGAAGCTTTCTTT
>-|TRBJ2-2|TRBD1|TRBV6-5
CASSQTGTGELFF
TGTGCCAGCAGTCAGACAGGGACCGGGGAGCTGTTTTTT
>-|TRBJ2-7|TRBD2|TRBV19
CASSSIAGGLRYEQYF
TGTGCCAGTAGTTCAATAGCGGGAGGGCTTCGGTACGAGCAGTACTTC
>-|TRBJ2-3|TRBD1|TRBV7-9
CASSAGTGRTDTQYF
TGTGCCAGCAGCGCCGGGACAGGACGCACAGATACGCAGTATTTT
>-|TRBJ1-1|TRBD1|TRBV7-9
CASSLEAGGVGTEAFF
TGTGCCAGCAGCTTAGAGGCAGGGGGTGTGGGCACTGAAGCTTTCTTT
>-|TRBJ1-5|TRBD1|TRBV4-2
CASSQGQDRGLSNQPQHF
TGTGCCAGCAGCCAAGGGCAGGACAGGGGGCTGAGCAATCAGCCCCAGCATTTT
>few|TRBJ2-3|-|TRBV20-1
CSVRSTDTQYF
TGCAGTGTGCGGAGCACAGATACGCAGTATTTT
>-|TRBJ1-1|-|TRBV11-1
CASSSPTGSTEAFF
TGTGCCAGCAGCTCCCCAACGGGTAGCACTGAAGCTTTCTTT
>-|TRBJ2-7|-|TRBV11-2
CASSPLGGPRDEQYF
TGTGCCAGCTCCCCCCTGGGGGGTCCCAGGGACGAGCAGTACTTC
>few|TRBJ1-2|-|TRBV21-1
CASSLPGLDYGYTF
TGTGCCAGCAGCTTACCGGGTCTCGATTATGGCTACACCTTC
>-|TRBJ1-4|-|TRBV10-1
CASSDSWIRLEREGF
TGCGCCAGCAGTGACTCGTGGATTAGGTTGGAGAGGGAAGGTTTT
>-|TRBJ1-2|-|TRBV7-2
CASSLDGAINYGYTF
TGTGCCAGCAGCTTAGATGGAGCTATCAACTATGGCTACACCTTC
>few|TRBJ2-1|TRBD2|TRBV6-6
CASSYSRGANEQFF
TGTGCCAGCAGTTACTCGCGGGGGGCCAATGAGCAGTTCTTC
>-|TRBJ2-5|TRBD2|TRBV27
CASRVGEGRETQYF
TGTGCCAGCCGTGTGGGGGAGGGCCGGGAGACCCAGTACTTC
>-|TRBJ2-3|TRBD2|TRBV7-6
CASSLGLAGALTDTQYF
TGTGCCAGCAGCCTCGGACTAGCGGGGGCTCTCACAGATACGCAGTATTTT
>-|TRBJ1-3|-|TRBV7-9
CASSFGGSGNTIYF
TGTGCCAGCAGCTTCGGGGGCTCTGGAAACACCATATATTTT
>few|TRBJ2-7|TRBD2|TRBV28
CASSLHAGGLSLQNEQYF
TGTGCCAGCAGTTTACACGCGGGGGGCCTGTCTCTTCAAAACGAGCAGTACTTC
>-|TRBJ2-5|TRBD1|TRBV28
CASSSDRDRVHF
TGTGCCAGCAGTTCCGACCGGGACAGGGTCCACTTC
>-|TRBJ2-4|-|TRBV28
CASSLLQGNIQYF
TGTGCCAGCAGTTTACTACAGGGTAACATTCAGTACTTC
>once|TRBJ2-1|TRBD2|TRBV2
CASSQIGLAGVDEQFF
TGTGCCAGCAGTCAGATAGGACTAGCGGGAGTAGATGAGCAGTTCTTC
>few|TRBJ2-1|TRBD1|TRBV29-1
CSVRDRESYNEQFF
TGCAGCGTCCGAGACAGGGAAAGCTACAATGAGCAGTTCTTC
>-|TRBJ2-2|-|TRBV9
CASSVDERPGWGELFF
TGTGCCAGCAGCGTAGATGAGCGACCAGGGTGGGGGGAGCTGTTTTTT
>-|TRBJ1-2|-|TRBV27
CASFGQPSYGYTF
TGTGCCAGCTTCGGACAGCCCAGCTATGGCTACACCTTC
>few|TRBJ1-3|TRBD1|TRBV28
CASSSHTGDWPGNTIYF
TGTGCCAGCAGTTCTCATACAGGGGATTGGCCTGGAAACACCATATATTTT
>-|TRBJ2-5|-|TRBV5-1
CASHQQGKQETQYF
TGCGCCAGCCACCAACAGGGAAAGCAAGAGACCCAGTACTTC
>few|TRBJ2-7|-|TRBV9
CASSPHKQGPHEQYF
TGTGCCAGCAGCCCCCATAAACAGGGCCCCCACGAGCAGTACTTC
>-|TRBJ2-3|-|TRBV30
CAWSVRVATDTQYF
TGTGCCTGGAGTGTACGAGTAGCAACAGATACGCAGTATTTT
>-|TRBJ2-1|-|TRBV5-1
CASSLVGQAGDEQFF
TGCGCCAGCAGCTTGGTCGGGCAGGCGGGCGATGAGCAGTTCTTC
>-|TRBJ1-2|-|TRBV28
CASRPPGQNYGYTF
TGTGCCAGCAGGCCGCCTGGACAGAACTATGGCTACACCTTC